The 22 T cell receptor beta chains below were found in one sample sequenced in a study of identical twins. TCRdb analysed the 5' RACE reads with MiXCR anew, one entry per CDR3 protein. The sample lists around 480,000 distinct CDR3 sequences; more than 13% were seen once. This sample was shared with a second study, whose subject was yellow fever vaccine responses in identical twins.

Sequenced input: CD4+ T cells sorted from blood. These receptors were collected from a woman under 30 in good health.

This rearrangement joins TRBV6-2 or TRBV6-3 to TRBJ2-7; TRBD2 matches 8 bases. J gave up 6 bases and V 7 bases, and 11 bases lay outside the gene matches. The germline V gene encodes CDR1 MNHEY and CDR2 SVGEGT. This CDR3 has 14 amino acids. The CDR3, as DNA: TGTGCCAGCACTTTAACGGGACTAGTTGTCGAGCAGTACTTC. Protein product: CASTLTGLVVEQYF.

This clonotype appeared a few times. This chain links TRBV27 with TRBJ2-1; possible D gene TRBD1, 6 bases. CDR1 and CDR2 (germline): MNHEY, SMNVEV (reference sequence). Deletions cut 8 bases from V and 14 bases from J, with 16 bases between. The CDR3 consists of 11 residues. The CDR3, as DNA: TGTGCCAGCTCCCGAGGGGGTTTCGAGTTCTTC. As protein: CASSRGGFEFF.

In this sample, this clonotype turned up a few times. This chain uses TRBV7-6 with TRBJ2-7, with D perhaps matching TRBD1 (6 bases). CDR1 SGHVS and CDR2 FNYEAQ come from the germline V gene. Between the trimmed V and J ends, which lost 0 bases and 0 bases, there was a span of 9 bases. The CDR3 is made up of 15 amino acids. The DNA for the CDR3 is TGTGCCAGCAGCTTAGCCTTGGACAGCTCCTACGAGCAGTACTTC. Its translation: CASSLALDSSYEQYF.

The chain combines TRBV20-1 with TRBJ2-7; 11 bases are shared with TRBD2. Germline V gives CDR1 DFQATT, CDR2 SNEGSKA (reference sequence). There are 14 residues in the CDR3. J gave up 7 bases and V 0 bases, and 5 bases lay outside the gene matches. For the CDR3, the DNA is TGCAGTGCTAGAGATGTACTAGCGGGAGTTGAGCAGTACTTC. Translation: CSARDVLAGVEQYF.

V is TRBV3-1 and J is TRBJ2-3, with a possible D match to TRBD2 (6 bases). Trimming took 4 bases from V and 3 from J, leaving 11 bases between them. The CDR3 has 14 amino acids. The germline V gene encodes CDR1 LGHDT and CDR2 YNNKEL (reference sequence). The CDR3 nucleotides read TGTGCCAGCAGCCCCGGGGGTGTTACAGATACGCAGTATTTT. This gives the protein CASSPGGVTDTQYF.

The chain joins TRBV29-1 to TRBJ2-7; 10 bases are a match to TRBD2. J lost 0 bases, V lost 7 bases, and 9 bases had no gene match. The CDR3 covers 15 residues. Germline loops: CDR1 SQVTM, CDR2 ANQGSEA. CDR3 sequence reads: CSGGVGLASSYEQYF. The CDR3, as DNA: TGCAGCGGAGGGGTGGGACTAGCGTCCTCCTACGAGCAGTACTTC.

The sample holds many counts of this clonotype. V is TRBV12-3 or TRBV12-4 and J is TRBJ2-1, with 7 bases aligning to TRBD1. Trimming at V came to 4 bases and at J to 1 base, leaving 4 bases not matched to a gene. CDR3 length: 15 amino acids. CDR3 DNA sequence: TGTGCCAGCAGTTGGGACAGTCCTTCCTACAATGAGCAGTTCTTC. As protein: CASSWDSPSYNEQFF.

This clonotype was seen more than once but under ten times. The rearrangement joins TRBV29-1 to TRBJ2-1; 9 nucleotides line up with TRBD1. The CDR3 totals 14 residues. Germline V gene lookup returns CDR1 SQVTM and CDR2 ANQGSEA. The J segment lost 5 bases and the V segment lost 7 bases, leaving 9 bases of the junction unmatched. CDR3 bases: TGCAGCGCCGGACAGGGGCGGAGTAACAATGAGCAGTTCTTC. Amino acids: CSAGQGRSNNEQFF.

This CDR3 is CASSLGLGPDTQYF. The CDR3 DNA reads as TGTGCCAGCAGCTTAGGGCTAGGTCCAGATACGCAGTATTTT. The chain recombines TRBV7-2 with TRBJ2-3; D unclear. Trimming removed 1 base from V and 4 bases from J, with 9 bases in between. The CDR3 has 14 residues. Germline V gene lookup returns CDR1 SGHTA and CDR2 FQGNSA. Drawing the rest from reference TRBV7-2 and TRBJ2-3, the complete variable domain is GAGVSQSPSNKVTEKGKDVELRCDPISGHTALYWYRQSLGQGLEFLIYFQGNSAPDKSGLPSDRFSAERTGGSVSTLTIQRTQQEDSAVYLCASSLGLGPDTQYFGPGTRLTVL.

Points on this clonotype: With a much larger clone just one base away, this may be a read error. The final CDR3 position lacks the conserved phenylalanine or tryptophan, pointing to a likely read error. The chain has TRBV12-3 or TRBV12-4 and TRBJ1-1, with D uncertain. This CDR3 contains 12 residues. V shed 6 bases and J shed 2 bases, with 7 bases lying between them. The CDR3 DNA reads TGTGCCAGCAGCCAAGAAAACACTGAAGCTTTCGTT. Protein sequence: CASSQENTEAFV.

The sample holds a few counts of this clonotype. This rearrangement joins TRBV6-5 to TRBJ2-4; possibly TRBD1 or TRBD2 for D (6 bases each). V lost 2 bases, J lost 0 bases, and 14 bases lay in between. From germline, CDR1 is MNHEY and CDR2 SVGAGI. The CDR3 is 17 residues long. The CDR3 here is CASSYTSGGLAKNIQYF. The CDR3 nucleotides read TGTGCCAGCAGTTACACTTCCGGGGGCTTAGCCAAAAACATTCAGTACTTC.

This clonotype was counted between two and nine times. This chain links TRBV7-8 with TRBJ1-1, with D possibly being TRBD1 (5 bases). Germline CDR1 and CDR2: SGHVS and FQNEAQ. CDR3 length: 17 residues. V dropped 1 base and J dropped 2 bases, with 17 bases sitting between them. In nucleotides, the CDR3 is TGTGCCAGCAGCTTAGAAGCGAAGGCAGGGATTAACACTGAAGCTTTCTTT. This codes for CASSLEAKAGINTEAFF.

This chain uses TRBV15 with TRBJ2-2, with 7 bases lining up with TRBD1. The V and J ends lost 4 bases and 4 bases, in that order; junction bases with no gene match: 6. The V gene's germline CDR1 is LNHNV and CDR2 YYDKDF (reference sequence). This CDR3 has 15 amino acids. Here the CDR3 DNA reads TGTGCCACCAGCAAGGGACAGATACGCACCGGGGAGCTGTTTTTT. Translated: CATSKGQIRTGELFF.

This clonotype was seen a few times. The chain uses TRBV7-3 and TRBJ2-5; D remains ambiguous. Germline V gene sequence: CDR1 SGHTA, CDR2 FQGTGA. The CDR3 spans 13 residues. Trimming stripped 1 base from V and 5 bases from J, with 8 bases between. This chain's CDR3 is CASSLKMRETQYF. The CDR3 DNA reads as TGTGCCAGCAGCTTAAAAATGCGGGAGACCCAGTACTTC.

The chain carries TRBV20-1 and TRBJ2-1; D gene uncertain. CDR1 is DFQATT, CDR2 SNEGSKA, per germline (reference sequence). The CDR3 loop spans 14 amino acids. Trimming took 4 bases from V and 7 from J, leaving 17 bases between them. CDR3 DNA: TGCAGTGCTATCGAGCTGCGCTATGGGAATGAGCAGTTCTTC. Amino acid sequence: CSAIELRYGNEQFF.

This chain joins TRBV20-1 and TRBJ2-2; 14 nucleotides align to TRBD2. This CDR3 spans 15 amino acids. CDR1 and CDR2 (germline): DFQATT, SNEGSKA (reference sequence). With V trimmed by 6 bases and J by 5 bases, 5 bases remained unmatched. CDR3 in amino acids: CSAGTSGSRTGELFF. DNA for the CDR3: TGCAGTGCCGGGACTAGCGGGAGCAGGACCGGGGAGCTGTTTTTT.

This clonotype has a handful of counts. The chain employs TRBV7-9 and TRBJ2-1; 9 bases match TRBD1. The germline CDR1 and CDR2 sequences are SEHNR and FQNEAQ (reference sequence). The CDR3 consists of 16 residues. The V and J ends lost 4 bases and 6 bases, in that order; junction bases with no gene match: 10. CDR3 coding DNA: TGTGCCAGCAGCTCGTACCTCGACAGGGGGTTCAATGAGCAGTTCTTC. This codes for CASSSYLDRGFNEQFF.

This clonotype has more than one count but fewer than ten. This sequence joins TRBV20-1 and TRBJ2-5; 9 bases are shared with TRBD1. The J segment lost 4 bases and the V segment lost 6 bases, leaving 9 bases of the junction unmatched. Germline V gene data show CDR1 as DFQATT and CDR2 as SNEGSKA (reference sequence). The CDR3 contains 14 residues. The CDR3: CSALHGTGLETQYF. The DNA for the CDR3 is TGCAGTGCCCTGCATGGGACAGGGTTAGAGACCCAGTACTTC.

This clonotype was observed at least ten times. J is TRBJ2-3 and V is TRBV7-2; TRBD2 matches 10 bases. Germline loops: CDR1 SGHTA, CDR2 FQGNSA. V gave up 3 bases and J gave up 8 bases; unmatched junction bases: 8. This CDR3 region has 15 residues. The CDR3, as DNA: TGTGCCAGCAGCTTTCGAGCGGGGGGGCGGGGTACGCAGTATTTT. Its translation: CASSFRAGGRGTQYF. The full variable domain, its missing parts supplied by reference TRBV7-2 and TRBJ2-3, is GAGVSQSPSNKVTEKGKDVELRCDPISGHTALYWYRQSLGQGLEFLIYFQGNSAPDKSGLPSDRFSAERTGGSVSTLTIQRTQQEDSAVYLCASSFRAGGRGTQYFGPGTRLTVL.

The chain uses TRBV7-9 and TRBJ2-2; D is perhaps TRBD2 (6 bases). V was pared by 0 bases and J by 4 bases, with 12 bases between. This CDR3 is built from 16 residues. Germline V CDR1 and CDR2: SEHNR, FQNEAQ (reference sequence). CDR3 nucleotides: TGTGCCAGCAGCTTAGCGCCAGGGAGGTCCACCGGGGAGCTGTTTTTT. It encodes CASSLAPGRSTGELFF.

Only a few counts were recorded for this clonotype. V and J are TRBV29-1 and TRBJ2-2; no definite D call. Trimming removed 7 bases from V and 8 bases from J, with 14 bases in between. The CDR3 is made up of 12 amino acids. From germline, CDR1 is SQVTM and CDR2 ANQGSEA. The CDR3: CSATPRAGELFF. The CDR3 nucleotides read TGCAGCGCCACCCCCCGGGCTGGGGAGCTGTTTTTT.

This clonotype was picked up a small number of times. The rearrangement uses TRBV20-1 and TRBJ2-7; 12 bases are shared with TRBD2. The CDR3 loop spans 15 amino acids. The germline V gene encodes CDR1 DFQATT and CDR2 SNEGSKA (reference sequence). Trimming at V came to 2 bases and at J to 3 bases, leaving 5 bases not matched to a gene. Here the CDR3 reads CSARRASGRVYEQYF. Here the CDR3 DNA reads TGCAGTGCTAGAAGGGCTAGCGGGAGGGTCTACGAGCAGTACTTC.